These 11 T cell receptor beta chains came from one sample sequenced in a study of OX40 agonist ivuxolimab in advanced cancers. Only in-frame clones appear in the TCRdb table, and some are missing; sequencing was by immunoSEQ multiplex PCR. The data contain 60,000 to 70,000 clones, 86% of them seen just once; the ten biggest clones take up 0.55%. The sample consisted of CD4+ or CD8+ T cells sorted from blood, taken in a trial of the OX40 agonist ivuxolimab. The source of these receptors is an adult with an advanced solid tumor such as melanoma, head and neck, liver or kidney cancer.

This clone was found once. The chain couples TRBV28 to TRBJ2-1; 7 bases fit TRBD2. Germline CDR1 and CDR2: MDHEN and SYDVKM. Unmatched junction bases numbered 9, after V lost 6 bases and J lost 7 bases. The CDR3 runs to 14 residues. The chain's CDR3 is CASSRGEGWNEQFF. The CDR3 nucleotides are TGTGCCAGCAGCCGGGGGGAGGGATGGAATGAGCAGTTCTTC. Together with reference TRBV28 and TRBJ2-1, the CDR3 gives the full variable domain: DVKVTQSSRYLVKRTGEKVFLECVQDMDHENMFWYRQDPGLGLRLIYFSYDVKMKEKGDIPEGYSVSREKKERFSLILESASTNQTSMYLCASSRGEGWNEQFFGPGTRLTVL.

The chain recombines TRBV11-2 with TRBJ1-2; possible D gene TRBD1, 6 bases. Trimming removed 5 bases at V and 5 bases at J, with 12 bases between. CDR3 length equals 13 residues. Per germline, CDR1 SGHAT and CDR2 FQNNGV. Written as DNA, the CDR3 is TGTGCCAGCAGCCCGGGACACGAGTATGGCTACACCTTC. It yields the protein CASSPGHEYGYTF. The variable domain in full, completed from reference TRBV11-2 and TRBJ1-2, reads EAGVAQSPRYKIIEKRQSVAFWCNPISGHATLYWYQQILGQGPKLLIQFQNNGVVDDSQLPKDRFSAERLKGVDSTLKIQPAKLEDSAVYLCASSPGHEYGYTFGSGTRLTVV.

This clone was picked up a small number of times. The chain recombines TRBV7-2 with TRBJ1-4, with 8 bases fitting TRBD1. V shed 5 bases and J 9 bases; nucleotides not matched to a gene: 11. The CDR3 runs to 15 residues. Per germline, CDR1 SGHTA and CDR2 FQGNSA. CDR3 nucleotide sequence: TGTGCCAGCAGCCCTCCGGGACAGGCTGCTCAAAAACTGTTTTTT. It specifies CASSPPGQAAQKLFF.

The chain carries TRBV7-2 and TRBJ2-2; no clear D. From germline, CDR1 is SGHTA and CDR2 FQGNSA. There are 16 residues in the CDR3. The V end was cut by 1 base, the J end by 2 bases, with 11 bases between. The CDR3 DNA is TGTGCCAGCAGCTTAGGTGATTGGGTAAACACCGGGGAGCTGTTTTTT. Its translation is CASSLGDWVNTGELFF.

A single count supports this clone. The CDR3 reads CASSLGGFQETQYF. CDR3 in DNA: TGTGCCAGCAGCTTGGGCGGGTTCCAAGAGACCCAGTACTTC. The chain couples TRBV5-4 to TRBJ2-5; possibly TRBD2 for D (5 bases). Germline V CDR1 and CDR2: SGHNT, YYREEE (reference sequence). The CDR3 runs to 14 residues. V dropped 0 bases and J dropped 1 base, with 7 bases sitting between them.

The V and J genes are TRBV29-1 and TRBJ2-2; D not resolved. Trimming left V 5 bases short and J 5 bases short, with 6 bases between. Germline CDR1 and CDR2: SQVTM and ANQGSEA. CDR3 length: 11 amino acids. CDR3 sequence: CSVKGTGELFF. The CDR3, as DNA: TGCAGCGTTAAGGGTACCGGGGAGCTGTTTTTT.

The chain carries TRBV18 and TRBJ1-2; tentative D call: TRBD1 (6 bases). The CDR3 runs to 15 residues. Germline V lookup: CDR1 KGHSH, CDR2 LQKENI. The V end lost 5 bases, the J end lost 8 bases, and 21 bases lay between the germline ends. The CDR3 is CASSSNGQYDLGYTF. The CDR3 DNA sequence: TGTGCCAGCTCATCAAACGGACAGTACGACTTGGGCTACACCTTC. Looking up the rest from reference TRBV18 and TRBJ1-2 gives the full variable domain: NAGVMQNPRHLVRRRGQEARLRCSPMKGHSHVYWYRQLPEEGLKFMVYLQKENIIDESGMPKERFSAEFPKEGPSILRIQQVVRGDSAAYFCASSSNGQYDLGYTFGSGTRLTVV.

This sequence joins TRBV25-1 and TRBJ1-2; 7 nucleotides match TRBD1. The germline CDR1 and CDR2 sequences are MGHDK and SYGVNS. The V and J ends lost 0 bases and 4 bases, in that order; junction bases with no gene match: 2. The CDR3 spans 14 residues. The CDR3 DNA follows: TGTGCCAGCAGTGAATATGGGACAGCCTATGGCTACACCTTC. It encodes CASSEYGTAYGYTF.

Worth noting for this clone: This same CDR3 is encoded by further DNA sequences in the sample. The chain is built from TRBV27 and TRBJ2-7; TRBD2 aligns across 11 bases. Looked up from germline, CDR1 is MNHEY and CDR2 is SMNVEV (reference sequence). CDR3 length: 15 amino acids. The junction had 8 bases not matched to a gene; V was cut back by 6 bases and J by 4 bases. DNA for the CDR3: TGTGCCAGCAGCTTAAGGCTAGCGGGAGGATACGAGCAGTACTTC. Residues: CASSLRLAGGYEQYF.

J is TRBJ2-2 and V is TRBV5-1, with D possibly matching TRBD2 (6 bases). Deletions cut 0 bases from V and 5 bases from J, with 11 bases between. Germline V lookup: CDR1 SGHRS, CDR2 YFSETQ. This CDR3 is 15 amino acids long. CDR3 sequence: CASSLAIGGTGELFF. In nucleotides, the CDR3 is TGCGCCAGCAGCTTGGCCATCGGGGGAACCGGGGAGCTGTTTTTT.

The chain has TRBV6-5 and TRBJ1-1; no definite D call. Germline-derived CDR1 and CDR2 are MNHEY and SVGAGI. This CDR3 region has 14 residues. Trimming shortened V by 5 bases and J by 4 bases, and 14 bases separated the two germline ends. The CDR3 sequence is CASSTVFYGTEAFF. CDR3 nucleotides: TGTGCCAGCAGTACCGTCTTTTATGGCACTGAAGCTTTCTTT.